This paragraph reports one TCR beta chain. Trimming stripped 4 bases from V and 6 bases from J, with 17 bases between. Germline V gene lookup returns CDR1 GTSNPN and CDR2 SVGIG (reference sequence). The CDR3 totals 14 residues. Generated by immunoSEQ multiplex PCR, the TCRdb table keeps only in-frame clones and is missing some. The sample shows 77,000 or so clones, around 91% of them seen only once. The sample originates from a study of OX40 agonist ivuxolimab in advanced cancers. The receptor was isolated from an adult with an advanced solid tumor such as melanoma, head and neck, liver or kidney cancer. The genes are TRBV30 and TRBJ2-3; possibly TRBD1 for D (5 bases). The material sequenced was CD4+ or CD8+ T cells sorted from blood, taken in a trial of the OX40 agonist ivuxolimab. The CDR3 spells CAWKGRVVSDTQYF. The CDR3 DNA sequence: TGTGCCTGGAAGGGCAGGGTAGTTAGCGATACGCAGTATTTT.